Given below is one T cell receptor (beta chain) in context. The sample is drawn from a study of blood T cell repertoires in COVID-19. Generated by immunoSEQ multiplex PCR, the TCRdb table keeps only in-frame clones and is missing some. Of around 250,000 clones in the sample, around 88% are singletons; the top ten hold approximately 5.3%. Sequencing input: peripheral blood. The receptor was derived from a man aged 80 or over with acute or convalescent COVID-19.

The CDR3 sequence is CASAVQGWDTGELFF. The CDR3 DNA sequence: TGTGCCAGCGCTGTACAGGGTTGGGACACCGGGGAGCTGTTTTTT. The chain recombines TRBV7-3 with TRBJ2-2; D may be TRBD1 (6 bases). V lost 8 bases, J lost 3 bases, and 16 bases lay in between. This CDR3 region has 15 residues. Germline V CDR1 and CDR2: SGHTA, FQGTGA. Using reference TRBV7-3 and TRBJ2-2 for the parts outside the CDR3, the full variable domain is GAGVSQTPSNKVTEKGKYVELRCDPISGHTALYWYRQSLGQGPEFLIYFQGTGAADDSGLPNDRFFAVRPEGSVSTLKIQRTERGDSAVYLCASAVQGWDTGELFFGEGSRLTVL.